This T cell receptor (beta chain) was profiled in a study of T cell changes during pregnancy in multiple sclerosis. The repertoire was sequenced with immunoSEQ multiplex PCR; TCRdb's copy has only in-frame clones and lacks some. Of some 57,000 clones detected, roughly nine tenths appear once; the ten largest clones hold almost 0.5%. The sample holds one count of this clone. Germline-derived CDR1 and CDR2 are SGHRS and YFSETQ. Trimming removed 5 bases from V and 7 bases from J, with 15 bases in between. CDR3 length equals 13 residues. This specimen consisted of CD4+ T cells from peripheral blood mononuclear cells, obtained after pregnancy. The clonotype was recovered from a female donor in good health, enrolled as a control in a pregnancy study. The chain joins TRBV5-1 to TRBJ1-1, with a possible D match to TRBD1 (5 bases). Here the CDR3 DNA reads TGCGCCAGCAGGGACCCCGGGGGTAATGAAGCTTTCTTT. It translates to CASRDPGGNEAFF.